The 15 T cell receptor beta chains reported below all come from one sample, sequenced in a study of blood T cells in healthy people across ages. Together with a sample-barcoded 5' primer, a J-beta primer mix was included in a second PCR lasting about 6 to 11 cycles. Each CDR3 protein gets one entry after TCRdb re-called the 5' RACE reads with MiXCR. Among roughly 500,000 distinct CDR3 sequences listed, 27% were seen once. The specimen sequenced was blood. All receptors derive from a woman in her 70s in good health.

This clonotype was counted between two and nine times. The chain joins TRBV19 to TRBJ2-7; the D gene is possibly TRBD1 (7 bases). The CDR3 length is 16 residues. V dropped 7 bases and J dropped 6 bases, with 25 bases sitting between them. Germline CDR1 reads LNHDA; CDR2 reads SQIVND (reference sequence). CDR3 sequence reads: CASTKKGGAGLSEQYF. CDR3 nucleotide sequence: TGTGCCAGTACCAAGAAAGGGGGCGCGGGGTTGTCCGAGCAGTACTTC.

This clonotype was counted only a few times. The final CDR3 position lacks the conserved phenylalanine or tryptophan, pointing to a likely read error. V gene TRBV29-1 combines with J gene TRBJ2-1; 8 bases align to TRBD1. The CDR3 has 14 residues. Germline V gives CDR1 SQVTM, CDR2 ANQGSEA. The junction had 9 bases not matched to a gene; V was cut back by 5 bases and J by 6 bases. CDR3 loop: CSVRGQAAGNEQFL. The CDR3, as DNA: TGCAGCGTTAGGGGACAGGCGGCAGGCAATGAGCAGTTCCTC.

This clonotype was counted between two and nine times. The chain couples TRBV24-1 to TRBJ2-4; 13 nucleotides agree with TRBD2. Germline V gene data show CDR1 as KGHDR and CDR2 as SFDVKD. The CDR3 runs to 18 residues. The ends lost 11 bases at V and 0 bases at J; junction bases unmatched: 12. Here the CDR3 DNA reads TGTGCCAGCTCGCCCGGGACTAGCGGGACGAAAGCCAAAAACATTCAGTACTTC. This encodes CASSPGTSGTKAKNIQYF.

This clonotype was picked up a small number of times. The rearrangement joins TRBV6-5 to TRBJ2-1; D gene unclear. Germline V CDR1 and CDR2: MNHEY, SVGAGI. V was cut by 7 bases and J by 3 bases, with 7 bases left in between. This CDR3 is built from 12 residues. CDR3 protein: CASTSVYNEQFF. Written as DNA, the CDR3 is TGTGCCAGCACGAGCGTCTACAATGAGCAGTTCTTC.

This clonotype was seen once. The chain combines TRBV7-9 with TRBJ2-5; 8 positions agree with TRBD2. The J call is uncertain, as TRBJ2-7 better fits the DNA end. The CDR3 sequence is 14 residues long. Per germline, CDR1 SEHNR and CDR2 FQNEAQ (reference sequence). The CDR3 DNA reads as TGTGCCAGCAGCCCCTTTAGCGGGGAAGACGAGCAGTACTTC. Residues: CASSPFSGEDEQYF.

The J gene is TRBJ2-2, the V gene TRBV7-3; D is perhaps TRBD2 (6 bases). Looked up from germline, CDR1 is SGHTA and CDR2 is FQGTGA. CDR3 length equals 18 residues. The V end was cut by 5 bases, the J end by 4 bases, with 23 bases between. CDR3 in amino acids: CASSQGRSSDPRTGELFF. The CDR3 nucleotides read TGTGCCAGCAGCCAAGGGCGTTCTAGCGACCCACGCACCGGGGAGCTGTTTTTT. The variable domain in full, completed from reference TRBV7-3 and TRBJ2-2, reads GAGVSQTPSNKVTEKGKYVELRCDPISGHTALYWYRQSLGQGPEFLIYFQGTGAADDSGLPNDRFFAVRPEGSVSTLKIQRTERGDSAVYLCASSQGRSSDPRTGELFFGEGSRLTVL.

CDR3: CATSTTYEKLFF. The CDR3 nucleotides are TGTGCCACCAGCACCACATACGAAAAACTGTTTTTT. J is TRBJ1-4 and V is TRBV15; D not certain. Trimming took 4 bases from V and 8 from J, leaving 8 bases between them. Germline V gives CDR1 LNHNV, CDR2 YYDKDF (reference sequence). The CDR3 has 12 amino acids.

The gene calls are TRBV7-2 and TRBJ1-1; D not certain. Per germline, CDR1 SGHTA and CDR2 FQGNSA. This CDR3 spans 14 amino acids. Between the trimmed V and J ends, which lost 3 bases and 2 bases, there was a span of 10 bases. CDR3 in DNA: TGTGCCAGCAGCTTTCGAAACACTAACACTGAAGCTTTCTTT. As protein: CASSFRNTNTEAFF.

The V and J genes are TRBV10-3 and TRBJ2-5; no firm D call. CDR1 and CDR2 from the germline V gene are ENHRY and SYGVKD. The CDR3 loop spans 12 amino acids. The germline V and J ends were trimmed by 5 bases and 1 base, with 5 bases remaining between them. The CDR3: CAISQTQETQYF. DNA for the CDR3: TGTGCCATCAGTCAGACCCAAGAGACCCAGTACTTC.

V gene TRBV4-2 combines with J gene TRBJ1-5; TRBD1 agrees at 7 bases. The ends lost 3 bases at V and 6 bases at J; junction bases unmatched: 11. The CDR3 totals 16 residues. The germline V gene has CDR1 LGHNA and CDR2 YNFKEQ. CDR3 DNA: TGTGCCAGCAGCCAGGGCGACCAGACAGGGCGTCAGCCCCAGCATTTT. Translation: CASSQGDQTGRQPQHF.

The chain has TRBV6-2 or TRBV6-3 and TRBJ2-7; 9 bases fit TRBD2. The germline V gene encodes CDR1 MNHEY and CDR2 SVGEGT. This CDR3 is built from 18 residues. The J segment lost 0 bases and the V segment lost 6 bases, leaving 15 bases of the junction unmatched. CDR3: CASSRRWLAGPNSYEQYF. The CDR3 coding sequence is TGTGCCAGCAGCCGAAGGTGGCTAGCGGGGCCAAACTCCTACGAGCAGTACTTC.

As to this clonotype: A clone one base away is much larger, so this may be a read error. The genes are TRBV29-1 and TRBJ1-1, with 8 bases fitting TRBD1. CDR1 and CDR2 (germline): SQVTM, ANQGSEA. This CDR3 contains 13 residues. CDR3 DNA: TGCAGCGTTGTGGGACAGGCTAACACTGGAGCTTTCTTT. Its protein product is CSVVGQANTGAFF.

In the case of this clonotype: A much more abundant neighbour one base away suggests this may be a read error. This chain uses TRBV7-2 with TRBJ2-7, with D uncertain. Trimming removed 2 bases at V and 5 bases at J, with 4 bases between. CDR1 and CDR2 from the germline V gene are SGHTA and FQGNSA. The CDR3 has 11 residues. DNA for the CDR3: TGTGCCAGCAGCTTAATCGACGAGCAGTACTTC. Translation: CASSLIDEQYF.

This clonotype was counted between two and nine times. The chain carries TRBV24-1 and TRBJ2-5; D is ambiguous. V lost 0 bases, J lost 3 bases, and 1 base lay in between. The CDR3 loop spans 12 amino acids. CDR1 and CDR2 (germline): KGHDR, SFDVKD. The CDR3 DNA sequence: TGTGCCACCAGTGATTTGGAAGAGACCCAGTACTTC. Translated: CATSDLEETQYF.

V usage is TRBV6-1 and J usage is TRBJ1-3; no clear D. With 1 base removed from V and 0 bases from J, the gap between germline ends came to 10 bases. The CDR3 runs 16 residues. From germline, CDR1 is MNHNS and CDR2 SASEGT. CDR3 protein: CASSEVWVLSGNTIYF. CDR3 DNA: TGTGCCAGCAGTGAAGTATGGGTTCTCTCTGGAAACACCATATATTTT.